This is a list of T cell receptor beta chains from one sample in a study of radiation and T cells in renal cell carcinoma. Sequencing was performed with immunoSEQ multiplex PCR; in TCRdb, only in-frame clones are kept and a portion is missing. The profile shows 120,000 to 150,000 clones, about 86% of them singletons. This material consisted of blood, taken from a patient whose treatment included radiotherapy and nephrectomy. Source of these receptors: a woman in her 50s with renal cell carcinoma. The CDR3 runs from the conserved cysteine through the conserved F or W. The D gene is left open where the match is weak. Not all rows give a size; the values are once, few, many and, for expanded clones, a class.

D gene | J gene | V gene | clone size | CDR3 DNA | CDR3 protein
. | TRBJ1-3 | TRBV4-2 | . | TGTGCCAGCAGCCAAGATCTCCGTAAAGGTGGAAACACCATATATTTT | CASSQDLRKGGNTIYF
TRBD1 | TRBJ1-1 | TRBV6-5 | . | TGTGCCAGCAGTTACAACAGGGGGAACACTGAAGCTTTCTTT | CASSYNRGNTEAFF
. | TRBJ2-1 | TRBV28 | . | TGTGCCAGCAGTTTTGCAGAAAACAATGAGCAGTTCTTC | CASSFAENNEQFF
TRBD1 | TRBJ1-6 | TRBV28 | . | TGTGCCAGCAGTACAGGGGTTTCACCCCTCCACTTT | CASSTGVSPLHF
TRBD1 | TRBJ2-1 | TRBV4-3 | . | TGCGCCAGCAGCCAAGTGGGACAGGCATCCTACAATGAGCAGTTCTTC | CASSQVGQASYNEQFF
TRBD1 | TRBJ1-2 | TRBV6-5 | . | TGTGCCAGTGCAAACAGGGGGCAAAATATCGGCTACACCTTC | CASANRGQNIGYTF
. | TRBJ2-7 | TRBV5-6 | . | TGTGCCAGCAGCTTGGCTGGGGAGCAGTACTTC | CASSLAGEQYF
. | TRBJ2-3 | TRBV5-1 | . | TGCGCCAGCAGCTTGCCAGGGACCACAGATACGCAGTATTTT | CASSLPGTTDTQYF
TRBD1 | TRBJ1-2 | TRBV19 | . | TGTGCCAGTAGTATTCGGGACAGGGACGGCTACACCTTC | CASSIRDRDGYTF
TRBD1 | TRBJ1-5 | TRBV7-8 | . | TGTGCCAGCAGCTCCGCGGGACAGGGGTATAATCAGCCCCAGCATTTT | CASSSAGQGYNQPQHF
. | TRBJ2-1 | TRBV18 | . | TGTGCCAGCTCACCACAAGGGGAGCAGTTCTTC | CASSPQGEQFF
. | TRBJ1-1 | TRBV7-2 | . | TGTGCCAGCAGCTTGGAGCCTCGGGGTGAAGCTTTCTTT | CASSLEPRGEAFF
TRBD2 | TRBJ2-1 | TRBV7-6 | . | TGTGCCAGCAGCTTAGTCGTTAGCGGGATAGGTTCCTACAATGAGCAGTTCTTC | CASSLVVSGIGSYNEQFF
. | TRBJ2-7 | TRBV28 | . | TGTGCCAGCCTTATTCCGACCCCTGGGCAGTACTTC | CASLIPTPGQYF
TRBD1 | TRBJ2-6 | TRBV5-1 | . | TGCGCCAGCAATAAAGGTCCGATAACAGGGGACGTCCTGACTTTC | CASNKGPITGDVLTF
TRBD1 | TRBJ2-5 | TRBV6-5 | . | TGTGCCAGCAGTTACTCGGGACAGTCAGGGGAGACCCAGTACTTC | CASSYSGQSGETQYF
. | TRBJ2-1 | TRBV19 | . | TGTGCCAGTATCCCTAAGCCAGGAGTAGACAATGAGCAGTTCTTC | CASIPKPGVDNEQFF
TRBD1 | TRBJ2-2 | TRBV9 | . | TGTGCCAGCAGCGTAGCGACAGGGGCTTACACCGGGGAGCTGTTTTTT | CASSVATGAYTGELFF
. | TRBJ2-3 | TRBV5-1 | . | TGCGCCAGCAGCCGGGAAAAAGAGACAGATACGCAGTATTTT | CASSREKETDTQYF
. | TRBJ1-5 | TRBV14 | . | TGTGCCAGCAGCCAATCAGCAGAGGATCAGCCCCAGCATTTT | CASSQSAEDQPQHF
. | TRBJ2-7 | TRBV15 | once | TGTGCCACCAGCACGCGAGCGGCAGAGCAGTACTTC | CATSTRAAEQYF
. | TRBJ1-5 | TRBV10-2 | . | TGCGCCAGCAGTGCGCGAACGGACAGACAGCCCCAGCATTTT | CASSARTDRQPQHF
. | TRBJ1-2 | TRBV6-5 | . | TGTGCCAGCAGTTCCGTTGGGGACTATGGCTACACCTTC | CASSSVGDYGYTF
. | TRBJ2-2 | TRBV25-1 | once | TGTGCCAGCAGTGAAATATTGGGCGGGCAGGGGTATCCCGGGGAGCTGTTTTTT | CASSEILGGQGYPGELFF
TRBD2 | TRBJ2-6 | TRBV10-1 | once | TGCGCCAGCAGCGAAGCGGGGGACTCTGGGGCCAACGTCCTGACTTTC | CASSEAGDSGANVLTF
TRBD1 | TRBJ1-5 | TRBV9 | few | TGTGCCAGCAGCGTTAGACAGGGAGGTCAGCCCCAGCATTTT | CASSVRQGGQPQHF
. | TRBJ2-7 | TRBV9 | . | TGTGCCAGCAGCAGCCGGGACTTAGATTACGAGCAGTACTTC | CASSSRDLDYEQYF
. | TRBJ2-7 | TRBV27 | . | TGTGCCAGCAAATACGAGCAGTACTTC | CASKYEQYF
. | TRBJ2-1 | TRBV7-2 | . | TGTGCCAGCAGCTTAGCCCGGGGGCCCAATGAGCAGTTCTTC | CASSLARGPNEQFF
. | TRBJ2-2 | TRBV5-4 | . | TGTGCCAGCAGCTTGGATCCTGACACCGGGGAGCTGTTTTTT | CASSLDPDTGELFF
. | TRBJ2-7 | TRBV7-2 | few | TGTGCCAGCAGCTCCCGGACAGTCTCCTACGAGCAGTACTTC | CASSSRTVSYEQYF
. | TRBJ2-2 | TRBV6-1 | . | TGTGCCAGCAGTGAGGGGGGAGCGAACACCGGGGAGCTGTTTTTT | CASSEGGANTGELFF
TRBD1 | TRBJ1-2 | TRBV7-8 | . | TGTGCCAGCAGCTTACTTTTGGGACAGGGGGTAAATGGCTACACCTTC | CASSLLLGQGVNGYTF
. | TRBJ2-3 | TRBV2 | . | TGTGCCAGCAGTGTGAGCGGTAGCACAGATACGCAGTATTTT | CASSVSGSTDTQYF
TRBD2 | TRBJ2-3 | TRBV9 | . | TGTGCCAGCAGCGTAGCGGGACTAGCGGGGGGGCCAGATACGCAGTATTTT | CASSVAGLAGGPDTQYF
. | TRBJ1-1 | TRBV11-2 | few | TGTGCCAGCAGCTTATCTCCAATGAACACTGAAGCTTTCTTT | CASSLSPMNTEAFF
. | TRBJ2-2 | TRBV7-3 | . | TGTGCCAGCAGCTCTGATGATGGACGGTCCACCGGGGAGCTGTTTTTT | CASSSDDGRSTGELFF
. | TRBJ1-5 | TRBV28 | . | TGTGCCAGCAGTTTAGGGCATGTGGGCAATCAGCCCCAGCATTTT | CASSLGHVGNQPQHF
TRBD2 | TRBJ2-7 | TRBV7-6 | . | TGTGCCAGCAGCTCACCGGGACTAGCGGGGGGCTACTCTTCCTACGAGCAGTACTTC | CASSSPGLAGGYSSYEQYF
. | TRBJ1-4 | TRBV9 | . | TGTGCCAGCAGCCCAAAGGGATTCTCGGTTGAAAAACTGTTTTTT | CASSPKGFSVEKLFF
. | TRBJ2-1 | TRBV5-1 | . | TGCGCCAGCAGCTTGGCGAGGGAGCCGACCTACAATGAGCAGTTCTTC | CASSLAREPTYNEQFF
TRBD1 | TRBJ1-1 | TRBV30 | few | TGTGCCTGGGGACAGGGGGCGACTGAAGCTTTCTTT | CAWGQGATEAFF
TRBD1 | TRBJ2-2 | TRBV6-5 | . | TGTGCCAGCAGTACCAGGGGGCAAGGCGGGGAGCTGTTTTTT | CASSTRGQGGELFF
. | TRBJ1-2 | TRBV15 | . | TGTGCCACCAGCAGAGACAGGGTACACTATGGCTACACCTTC | CATSRDRVHYGYTF
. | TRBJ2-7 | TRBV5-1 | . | TGCGCCAGCAGCCCTGGAGGGAGCTCCTACGAGCAGTACTTC | CASSPGGSSYEQYF
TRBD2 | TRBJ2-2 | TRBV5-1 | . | TGCGCCAGCAGCCCGAGGACTAGCGGGATGAGGGAGCTGTTTTTT | CASSPRTSGMRELFF
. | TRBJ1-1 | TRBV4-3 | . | TGCGCCAGCAGCCAGGGGGCTGTTGGTGAAGCTTTCTTT | CASSQGAVGEAFF
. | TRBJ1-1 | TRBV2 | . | TGTGCCAGCAGTGTGAGTAACACTGAAGCTTTCTTT | CASSVSNTEAFF
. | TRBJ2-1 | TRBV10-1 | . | TGCGCCAGCAGGCCGGGGGGCCGGGATGAGCAGTTCTTC | CASRPGGRDEQFF
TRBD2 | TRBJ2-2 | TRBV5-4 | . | TGTGCCTGTAGCGGGGGGGTTAACACCGGGGAGCTGTTTTTT | CACSGGVNTGELFF
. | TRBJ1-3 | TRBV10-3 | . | TGTGCCATCAGGGAGGGCGGGATCTCTGGAAACACCATATATTTT | CAIREGGISGNTIYF
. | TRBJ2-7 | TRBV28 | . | TGTGCCACCAACGAAGTCAGGGGCTACGAGCAGTACTTC | CATNEVRGYEQYF
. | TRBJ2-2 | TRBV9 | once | TGTGCCAGCAGCGTAGCTTGGGACACCGGGGAGCTGTTTTTT | CASSVAWDTGELFF
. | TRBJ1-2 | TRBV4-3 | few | TGCGCCAGCAGCCAAGAATACCAGGGGTATTCTGGCTACACCTTC | CASSQEYQGYSGYTF
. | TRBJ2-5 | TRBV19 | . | TGTGCCAGTAGTGCCCGACAGATTTCAGCGGAGACCCAGTACTTC | CASSARQISAETQYF